These 8 T cell receptor beta chains were sequenced from one sample in a study of T cell responses to AZD1222 COVID-19 vaccine. This table comes from immunoSEQ multiplex PCR, and its TCRdb copy is limited to in-frame clones, with some not included. There are just over 80,000 clones in the sample; 80% to 90% occur only once, and approximately 5.7% lies in the top ten. The sample here was peripheral blood, taken on day 0 of AZD1222 vaccination. The receptors were sampled from an adult in good health.

The rearrangement links TRBV29-1 to TRBJ2-2; no firm D call. The ends were cut back, 6 bases at V and 0 bases at J, with 14 bases in the middle. The CDR3 length is 15 residues. Germline V gene sequence: CDR1 SQVTM, CDR2 ANQGSEA. The CDR3 nucleotides are TGCAGCGTGGAGCTGGGAAGCGCGAACACCGGGGAGCTGTTTTTT. This sequence encodes CSVELGSANTGELFF.

The V gene is TRBV18, the J gene TRBJ2-3, with 9 bases aligning to TRBD1. The V and J ends lost 4 bases and 5 bases, in that order; junction bases with no gene match: 7. The CDR3 is 15 amino acids. Germline CDR1 is KGHSH and CDR2 is LQKENI. The CDR3 coding sequence is TGTGCCAGCTCACAATGGGACAGGGAGGAAGATACGCAGTATTTT. It translates to CASSQWDREEDTQYF.

The chain has TRBV29-1 and TRBJ2-3; D gene unclear. V was cut by 7 bases and J by 3 bases, with 5 bases left in between. There are 10 residues in the CDR3. CDR1 and CDR2 from the germline V gene are SQVTM and ANQGSEA. The CDR3 sequence is CSGRTDTQYF. As DNA, the CDR3 is TGCAGCGGCCGGACAGATACGCAGTATTTT.

The V call is TRBV28, the J call TRBJ1-2; unclear D gene. V was clipped by 6 bases and J by 8 bases, with 13 bases between them. The V gene's germline CDR1 is MDHEN and CDR2 SYDVKM. The length of the CDR3 is 12 residues. For the CDR3, the DNA is TGTGCCAGCAGCCAAGTTTCTCGGGGCTACACCTTC. Translated: CASSQVSRGYTF.

This clone was seen only a few times. The chain uses TRBV5-1 and TRBJ2-5; TRBD1 might be the D (5 bases). This CDR3 has 14 amino acids. Germline V gives CDR1 SGHRS, CDR2 YFSETQ. Trimming shortened V by 4 bases and J by 0 bases, and 10 bases separated the two germline ends. The CDR3: CASSTRQNQETQYF. The CDR3 DNA is TGCGCCAGCAGCACCAGACAGAACCAAGAGACCCAGTACTTC.

The genes are TRBV15 and TRBJ2-7; 9 bases map to TRBD2. There are 17 residues in the CDR3. Trimming at V came to 6 bases and at J to 1 base, leaving 13 bases not matched to a gene. The germline V gene has CDR1 LNHNV and CDR2 YYDKDF (reference sequence). The CDR3 sequence is CATSPRGGGLSSYEQYF. The DNA of the CDR3 is TGTGCCACCAGTCCCCGCGGGGGGGGGCTATCATCCTACGAGCAGTACTTC. Based on the CDR3 plus reference TRBV15 and TRBJ2-7, the full variable domain is DAMVIQNPRYQVTQFGKPVTLSCSQTLNHNVMYWYQQKSSQAPKLLFHYYDKDFNNEADTPDNFQSRRPNTSFCFLDIRSPGLGDTAMYLCATSPRGGGLSSYEQYFGPGTRLTVT.

V usage is TRBV9 and J usage is TRBJ1-6; D not resolved. Germline V CDR1 and CDR2: SGDLS, YYNGEE. The CDR3 consists of 13 residues. V was shortened by 4 bases and J by 5 bases, with 7 bases between the two germline ends. CDR3 residues: CASSTVDNSPLHF. The CDR3, as DNA: TGTGCCAGCAGCACCGTTGATAATTCACCCCTCCACTTT. Combining the CDR3 with reference TRBV9 and TRBJ1-6 gives the whole variable domain DSGVTQTPKHLITATGQRVTLRCSPRSGDLSVYWYQQSLDQGLQFLIQYYNGEERAKGNILERFSAQQFPDLHSELNLSSLELGDSALYFCASSTVDNSPLHFGNGTRLTVT.

Only a few counts were recorded for this clone. The chain carries TRBV9 and TRBJ1-6, with D perhaps matching TRBD1 (6 bases). The CDR3 is made up of 15 amino acids. CDR1 is SGDLS, CDR2 YYNGEE, per germline. Trimming cost V 0 bases and J 7 bases, with 11 bases left between them. The CDR3 nucleotides are TGTGCCAGCAGCGTAGTCGGGGGGCGGAATTCACCCCTCCACTTT. It yields the protein CASSVVGGRNSPLHF.